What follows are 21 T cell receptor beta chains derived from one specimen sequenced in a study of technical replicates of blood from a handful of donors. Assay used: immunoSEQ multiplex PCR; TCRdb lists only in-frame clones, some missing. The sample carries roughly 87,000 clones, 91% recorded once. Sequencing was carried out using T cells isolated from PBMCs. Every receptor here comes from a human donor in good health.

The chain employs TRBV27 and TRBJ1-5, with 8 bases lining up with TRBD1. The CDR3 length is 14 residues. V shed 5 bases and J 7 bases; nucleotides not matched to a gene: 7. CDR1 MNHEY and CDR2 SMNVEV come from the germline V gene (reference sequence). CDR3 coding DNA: TGTGCCAGCAGTCCGCAGACAGGGGTCCAGCCCCAGCATTTT. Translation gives CASSPQTGVQPQHF.

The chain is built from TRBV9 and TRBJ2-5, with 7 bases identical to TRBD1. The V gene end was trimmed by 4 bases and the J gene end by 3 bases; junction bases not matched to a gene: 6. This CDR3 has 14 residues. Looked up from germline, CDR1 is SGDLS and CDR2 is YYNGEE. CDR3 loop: CASSPGDSKETQYF. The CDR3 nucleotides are TGTGCCAGCAGCCCTGGGGACAGTAAAGAGACCCAGTACTTC. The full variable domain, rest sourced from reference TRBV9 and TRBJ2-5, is DSGVTQTPKHLITATGQRVTLRCSPRSGDLSVYWYQQSLDQGLQFLIQYYNGEERAKGNILERFSAQQFPDLHSELNLSSLELGDSALYFCASSPGDSKETQYFGPGTRLLVL.

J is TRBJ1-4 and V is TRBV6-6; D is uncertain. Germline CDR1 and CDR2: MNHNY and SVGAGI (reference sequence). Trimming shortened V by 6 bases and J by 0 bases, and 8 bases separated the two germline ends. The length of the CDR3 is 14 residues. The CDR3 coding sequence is TGTGCCAGCAGGGCGGCGGCAACTAATGAAAAACTGTTTTTT. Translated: CASRAAATNEKLFF.

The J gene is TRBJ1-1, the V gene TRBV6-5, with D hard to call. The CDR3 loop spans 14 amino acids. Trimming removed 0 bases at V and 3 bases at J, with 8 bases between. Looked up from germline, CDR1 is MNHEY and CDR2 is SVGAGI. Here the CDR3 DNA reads TGTGCCAGCAGTTACTCAAACGGGGACACTGAAGCTTTCTTT. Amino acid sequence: CASSYSNGDTEAFF.

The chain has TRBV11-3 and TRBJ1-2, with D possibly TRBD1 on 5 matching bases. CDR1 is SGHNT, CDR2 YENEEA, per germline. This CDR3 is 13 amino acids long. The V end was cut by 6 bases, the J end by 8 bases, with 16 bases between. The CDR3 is CASSHSGVDGYTF. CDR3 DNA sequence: TGTGCCAGCAGTCATTCGGGGGTAGACGGCTACACCTTC.

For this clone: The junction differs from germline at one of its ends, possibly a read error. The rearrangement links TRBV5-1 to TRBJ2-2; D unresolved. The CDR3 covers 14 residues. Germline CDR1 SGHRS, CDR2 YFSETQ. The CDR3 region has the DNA TGCGCGAGCAGATACGGGTTGGCCGCCGGGGAGCTGTTTTTT. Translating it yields CASRYGLAAGELFF.

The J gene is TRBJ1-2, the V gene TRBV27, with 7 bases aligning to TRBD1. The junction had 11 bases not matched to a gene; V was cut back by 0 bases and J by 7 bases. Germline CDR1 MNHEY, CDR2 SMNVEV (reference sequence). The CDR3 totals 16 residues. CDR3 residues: CASSLSQGGATAGYTF. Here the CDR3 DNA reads TGTGCCAGCAGTTTATCCCAGGGGGGCGCGACTGCTGGCTACACCTTC.

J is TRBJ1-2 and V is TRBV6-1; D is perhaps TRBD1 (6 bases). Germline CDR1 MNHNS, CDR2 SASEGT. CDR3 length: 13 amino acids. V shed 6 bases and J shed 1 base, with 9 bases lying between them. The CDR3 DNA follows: TGTGCCAGCAGCTCGGACAGTAACTATGGCTACACCTTC. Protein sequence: CASSSDSNYGYTF.

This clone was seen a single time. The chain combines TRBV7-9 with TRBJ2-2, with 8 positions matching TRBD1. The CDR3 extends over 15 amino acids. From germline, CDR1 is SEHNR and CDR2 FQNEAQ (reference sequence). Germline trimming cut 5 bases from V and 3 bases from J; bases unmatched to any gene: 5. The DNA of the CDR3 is TGTGCCAGCAGCGCCGGGACAGGTTACACCGGGGAGCTGTTTTTT. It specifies CASSAGTGYTGELFF.

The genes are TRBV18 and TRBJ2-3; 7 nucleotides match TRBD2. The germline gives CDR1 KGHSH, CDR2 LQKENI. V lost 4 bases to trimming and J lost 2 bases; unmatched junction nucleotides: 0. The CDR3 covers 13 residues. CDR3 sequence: CASSRDYTDTQYF. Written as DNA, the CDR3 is TGTGCCAGCTCACGGGACTACACAGATACGCAGTATTTT. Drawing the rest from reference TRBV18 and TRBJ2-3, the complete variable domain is NAGVMQNPRHLVRRRGQEARLRCSPMKGHSHVYWYRQLPEEGLKFMVYLQKENIIDESGMPKERFSAEFPKEGPSILRIQQVVRGDSAAYFCASSRDYTDTQYFGPGTRLTVL.

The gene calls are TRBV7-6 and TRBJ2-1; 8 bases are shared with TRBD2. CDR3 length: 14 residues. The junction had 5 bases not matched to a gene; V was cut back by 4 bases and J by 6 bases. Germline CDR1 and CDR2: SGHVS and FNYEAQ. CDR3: CASSSMTSVNEQFF. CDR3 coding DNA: TGTGCCAGCAGCTCGATGACTAGCGTCAATGAGCAGTTCTTC.

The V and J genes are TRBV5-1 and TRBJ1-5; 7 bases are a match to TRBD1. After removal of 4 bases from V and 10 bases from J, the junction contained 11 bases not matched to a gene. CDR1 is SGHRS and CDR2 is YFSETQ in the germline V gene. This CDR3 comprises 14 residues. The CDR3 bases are TGCGCCAGCAGCCAGACAGGGTACGAGGAACCCCAGCATTTT. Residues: CASSQTGYEEPQHF.

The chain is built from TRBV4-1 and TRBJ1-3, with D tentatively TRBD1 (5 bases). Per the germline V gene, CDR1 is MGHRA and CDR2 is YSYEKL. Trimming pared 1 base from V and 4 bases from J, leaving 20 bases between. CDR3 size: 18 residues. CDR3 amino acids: CASSQVPGLTGPGNTIYF. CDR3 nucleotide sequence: TGCGCCAGCAGCCAAGTTCCGGGCCTCACAGGTCCCGGAAACACCATATATTTT.

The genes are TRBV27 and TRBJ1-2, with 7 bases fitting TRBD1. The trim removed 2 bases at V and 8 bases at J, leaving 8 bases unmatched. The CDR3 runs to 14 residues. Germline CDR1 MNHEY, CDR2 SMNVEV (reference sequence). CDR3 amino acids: CASSLDRAQGGYTF. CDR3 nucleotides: TGTGCCAGCAGTTTAGACAGGGCCCAGGGGGGCTACACCTTC.

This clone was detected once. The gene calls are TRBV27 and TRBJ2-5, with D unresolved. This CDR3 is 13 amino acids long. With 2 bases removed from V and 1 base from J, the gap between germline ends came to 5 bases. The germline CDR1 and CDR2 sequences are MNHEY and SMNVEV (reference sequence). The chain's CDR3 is CASSLHFQETQYF. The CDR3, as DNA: TGTGCCAGCAGTTTACATTTCCAAGAGACCCAGTACTTC.

CDR3: CASSQLAAYNEQFF. CDR3 DNA: TGCGCCAGCAGCCAACTAGCGGCCTACAATGAGCAGTTCTTC. The chain combines TRBV4-1 with TRBJ2-1, with 7 nucleotides matching TRBD2. The CDR3 has 14 amino acids. J lost 2 bases, V lost 2 bases, and 0 bases had no gene match. The germline gives CDR1 MGHRA, CDR2 YSYEKL.

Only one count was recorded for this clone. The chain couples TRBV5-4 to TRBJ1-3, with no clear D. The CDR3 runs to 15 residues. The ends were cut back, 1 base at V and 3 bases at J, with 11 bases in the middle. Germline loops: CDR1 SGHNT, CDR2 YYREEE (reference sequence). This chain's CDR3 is CASSLRGGSGNTIYF. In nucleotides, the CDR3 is TGTGCCAGCAGCTTGCGGGGAGGTAGTGGAAACACCATATATTTT.

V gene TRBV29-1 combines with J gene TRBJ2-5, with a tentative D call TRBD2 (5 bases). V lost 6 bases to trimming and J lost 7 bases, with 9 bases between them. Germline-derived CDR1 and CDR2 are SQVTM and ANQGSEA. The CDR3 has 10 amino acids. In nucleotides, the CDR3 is TGCAGCGTAGGCCGGGGGACCCAGTACTTC. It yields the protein CSVGRGTQYF.

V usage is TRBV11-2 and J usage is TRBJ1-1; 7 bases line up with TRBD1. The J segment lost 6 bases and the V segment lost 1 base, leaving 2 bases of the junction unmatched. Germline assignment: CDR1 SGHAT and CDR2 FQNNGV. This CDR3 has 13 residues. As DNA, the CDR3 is TGTGCCAGCAGCTTAGTAGGGGGCCCTGAAGCTTTCTTT. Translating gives CASSLVGGPEAFF.

The CDR3 reads CSDRGLGGPYGYTF. The CDR3 DNA is TGCAGCGACCGTGGATTGGGAGGTCCCTATGGCTACACCTTC. This chain uses TRBV29-1 with TRBJ1-2, with D uncertain. The V gene's germline CDR1 is SQVTM and CDR2 ANQGSEA. V shed 7 bases and J shed 4 bases, with 19 bases lying between them. The CDR3 loop spans 14 amino acids.

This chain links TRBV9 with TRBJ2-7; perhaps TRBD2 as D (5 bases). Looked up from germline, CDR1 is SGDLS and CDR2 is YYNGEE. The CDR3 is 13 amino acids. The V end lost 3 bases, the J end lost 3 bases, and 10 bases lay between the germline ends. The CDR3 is CASSAGLNYEQYF. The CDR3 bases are TGTGCCAGCAGCGCAGGACTTAACTACGAGCAGTACTTC.